The 27 T cell receptor beta chains given below trace back to one sample, sequenced in a study of Graves' ophthalmopathy and Graves' hyperthyroidism. RNA transcripts were the template, and TCR beta CDR3 regions were amplified from them. After a first-round RT-PCR with HTBI primers, a second-round multiplex PCR was run. TCRdb called the multiplex PCR reads again in MiXCR, with one record for every CDR3 protein. The repertoire consists of about 480,000 distinct CDR3 sequences, with over 13% occurring once and the leading ten covering 8% to 10%. The sequencing sample was made of blood. The receptors stem from a woman in her 30s with Graves' ophthalmopathy.

This clonotype was picked up many times. This chain joins TRBV12-3 or TRBV12-4 and TRBJ1-6; no clear D gene. The CDR3 consists of 16 residues. V was pared by 7 bases and J by 6 bases, with 19 bases between. CDR3 amino acids: CASTTIGSGINSPLHF. As DNA, the CDR3 is TGTGCCAGCACTACCATAGGTTCGGGGATTAATTCACCCCTCCACTTT.

This clonotype has ten or more counts. The V gene is TRBV25-1, the J gene TRBJ2-5; D unresolved. The ends were cut back, 5 bases at V and 6 bases at J, with 7 bases in the middle. CDR3 length: 11 amino acids. Germline V gene data show CDR1 as MGHDK and CDR2 as SYGVNS. The CDR3 nucleotides are TGTGCCAGCAGTCCCCGACAGACCCAGTACTTC. Its translation: CASSPRQTQYF.

This clonotype came up many times. This chain connects TRBV3-1 to TRBJ2-7; D gene ambiguous. CDR1 is LGHDT and CDR2 is YNNKEL in the germline V gene (reference sequence). V shed 1 base and J shed 5 bases, with 3 bases lying between them. The CDR3 covers 11 residues. For the CDR3, the DNA is TGTGCCAGCAGCCAAGTTCACGAGCAGTACTTC. Residues: CASSQVHEQYF.

This clonotype was observed many times. This rearrangement joins TRBV19 to TRBJ2-7, with 11 nucleotides matching TRBD1. In germline, CDR1 is LNHDA, CDR2 SQIVND (reference sequence). Trimming cost V 5 bases and J 3 bases; bases outside gene matches: 6. CDR3 size: 15 residues. DNA of the CDR3: TGTGCCAGTAGTTCGAAAGGGACAGGGGGCTACGAGCAGTACTTC. It specifies CASSSKGTGGYEQYF.

This clonotype showed up many times. The V and J genes are TRBV28 and TRBJ1-5; D not resolved. CDR3 length: 14 amino acids. Germline CDR1 reads MDHEN; CDR2 reads SYDVKM. V was clipped by 6 bases and J by 11 bases, with 20 bases between them. The CDR3 sequence: CASRDRSGGGTQHF. DNA for the CDR3: TGTGCCAGCAGGGACCGTTCCGGAGGAGGGACCCAGCATTTT.

This clonotype was detected many times. This rearrangement joins TRBV20-1 to TRBJ1-1, with D possibly matching TRBD1 (6 bases). CDR1 is DFQATT and CDR2 is SNEGSKA in the germline V gene (reference sequence). The CDR3 runs 12 residues. The germline V and J ends were trimmed by 7 bases and 2 bases, with 11 bases remaining between them. This chain's CDR3 is CSVSGVNTEAFF. The DNA for the CDR3 is TGCAGTGTCTCAGGGGTAAACACTGAAGCTTTCTTT.

A word on this clonotype: Just one base apart from a much larger clone, this may be a read error. The chain is built from TRBV12-3 or TRBV12-4 and TRBJ2-7; D perhaps matches TRBD1 (5 bases). V lost 2 bases and J lost 7, with 12 bases in between. The CDR3 loop spans 13 amino acids. CDR3 DNA sequence: TGTGCCAGCAGTTTAAGTAGGCAGGGAGAGCAGTACGTC. This gives the protein CASSLSRQGEQYV.

This clonotype was observed at least ten times. The CDR3 here is CASSLWANVLTF. The CDR3 nucleotides read TGTGCCAGCAGCCTTTGGGCCAACGTCCTGACTTTC. This sequence joins TRBV12-3 or TRBV12-4 and TRBJ2-6, with D unclear. The CDR3 totals 12 residues. Trimming shortened V by 6 bases and J by 5 bases, and 5 bases separated the two germline ends.

V usage is TRBV27 and J usage is TRBJ1-5; D ambiguous. Germline V gene data show CDR1 as MNHEY and CDR2 as SMNVEV (reference sequence). This CDR3 is 14 amino acids long. Trimming took off 2 bases at V and 6 bases at J, with 11 bases between the two ends. CDR3 in DNA: TGTGCCAGCAGTTTAGGGCACGGTGGTCAGCCCCAGCATTTT. Its translation is CASSLGHGGQPQHF.

There are many counts of this clonotype. This chain links TRBV4-1 with TRBJ2-5, with D tentatively TRBD2 (7 bases). V was pared by 2 bases and J by 3 bases, with 19 bases between. CDR3 length: 17 amino acids. The germline V gene has CDR1 MGHRA and CDR2 YSYEKL. This chain's CDR3 is CASSQTSEGGGEETQYF. As DNA, the CDR3 is TGCGCCAGCAGCCAAACCTCTGAAGGGGGAGGGGAAGAGACCCAGTACTTC.

This clonotype was counted at least ten times. The chain combines TRBV6-5 with TRBJ1-5; a possible D gene is TRBD1 (5 bases). CDR1 and CDR2 from the germline V gene are MNHEY and SVGAGI. Deletions cut 5 bases from V and 0 bases from J, with 11 bases between. The CDR3 sequence is 15 residues long. The CDR3 here is CASSPRQYSNQPQHF. CDR3 in DNA: TGTGCCAGCAGTCCTCGACAGTATAGCAATCAGCCCCAGCATTTT.

This clonotype was detected many times. This chain joins TRBV5-6 and TRBJ1-1; D is perhaps TRBD1 (5 bases). The CDR3 is 16 amino acids. Germline CDR1 is SGHDT and CDR2 is YYEEEE. The V gene lost 4 bases and the J gene lost 4 bases, with 20 bases spanning the gap. The chain's CDR3 is CASSLSEGWSGTEAFF. In DNA form, the CDR3 reads TGTGCCAGCAGCCTCTCTGAGGGGTGGTCTGGCACTGAAGCTTTCTTT.

The chain joins TRBV6-2 or TRBV6-3 to TRBJ2-6, with D possibly being TRBD1 (5 bases). Per the germline V gene, CDR1 is MNHEY and CDR2 is SVGEGT. V was clipped by 2 bases and J by 1 base, with 9 bases between them. The CDR3 spans 16 residues. The CDR3 is CASSYGHISGANVLTF. The CDR3 DNA sequence: TGTGCCAGCAGTTACGGACATATTTCTGGGGCCAACGTCCTGACTTTC.

V usage is TRBV5-1 and J usage is TRBJ2-5, with unresolved D. Deletions cut 0 bases from V and 7 bases from J, with 10 bases between. The V gene's germline CDR1 is SGHRS and CDR2 YFSETQ. The CDR3 is 13 residues long. CDR3 nucleotide sequence: TGCGCCAGCAGCTTGGGGGATCGGGCGACCCAGTACTTC. Translated, it gives CASSLGDRATQYF. The complete variable domain, with remaining parts taken from reference TRBV5-1 and TRBJ2-5, reads KAGVTQTPRYLIKTRGQQVTLSCSPISGHRSVSWYQQTPGQGLQFLFEYFSETQRNKGNFPGRFSGRQFSNSRSEMNVSTLELGDSALYLCASSLGDRATQYFGPGTRLLVL.

This sequence joins TRBV5-1 and TRBJ2-3; D is unclear. Germline loops: CDR1 SGHRS, CDR2 YFSETQ. The CDR3 runs 14 residues. Trimming pared 4 bases from V and 3 bases from J, leaving 12 bases between. DNA for the CDR3: TGCGCCAGCAGCGAAACCGTCAGTACAGATACGCAGTATTTT. It yields the protein CASSETVSTDTQYF.

This clonotype occurred many times. The chain couples TRBV12-3 or TRBV12-4 to TRBJ1-1; 7 positions agree with TRBD1. J lost 7 bases, V lost 3 bases, and 5 bases had no gene match. The CDR3 has 13 amino acids. The CDR3 nucleotides read TGTGCCAGCAGTTTTTCGGGGACAGATGAAGCTTTCTTT. Protein product: CASSFSGTDEAFF.

At least ten counts were recorded for this clonotype. The chain uses TRBV28 and TRBJ2-7; 11 nucleotides line up with TRBD1. The germline gives CDR1 MDHEN, CDR2 SYDVKM. V trimming: 3 bases; J trimming: 5 bases; junction bases outside the gene matches: 6. This CDR3 is 15 amino acids long. The CDR3 sequence: CASSFRDRGGDEQYF. The DNA of the CDR3 is TGTGCCAGCAGTTTCAGGGACAGGGGGGGAGACGAGCAGTACTTC.

This clonotype was seen many times. The DNA for the CDR3 is TGCGCCAGCAGCTTGAGGGGGCGCGGAAATTCACCCCTCCACTTT. Protein sequence: CASSLRGRGNSPLHF. V and J are TRBV5-1 and TRBJ1-6; TRBD1 agrees at 7 bases. V shed 1 base and J 7 bases; nucleotides not matched to a gene: 5. The V gene's germline CDR1 is SGHRS and CDR2 YFSETQ. The CDR3 covers 15 residues.

This clonotype appeared many times. The chain employs TRBV5-4 and TRBJ1-1; 7 bases line up with TRBD1. The trim removed 4 bases at V and 3 bases at J, leaving 9 bases unmatched. Germline lookup yields CDR1 SGHNT and CDR2 YYREEE (reference sequence). CDR3 length: 15 amino acids. CDR3 nucleotides: TGTGCCAGCAGCAGTACAGGGGCGCGGGACACTGAAGCTTTCTTT. Residues: CASSSTGARDTEAFF.

This clonotype showed up many times. V is TRBV20-1 and J is TRBJ1-2, with D maybe TRBD1 (5 bases). The CDR3 has 12 amino acids. Germline lookup yields CDR1 DFQATT and CDR2 SNEGSKA (reference sequence). Trimming removed 5 bases from V and 5 bases from J, with 12 bases in between. The CDR3 spells CSAQTGQYGYTF. CDR3 in DNA: TGCAGTGCTCAGACGGGGCAGTATGGCTACACCTTC.

This chain connects TRBV7-9 to TRBJ2-2; D may correspond to TRBD1 or TRBD2 (5 bases each). Germline V lookup: CDR1 SEHNR, CDR2 FQNEAQ (reference sequence). The length of the CDR3 is 14 residues. V was cut by 4 bases and J by 4 bases, with 10 bases left in between. The CDR3 nucleotides read TGTGCCAGCAGCTGGGACGGAAGCACCGGGGAGCTGTTTTTT. It codes for CASSWDGSTGELFF.

The chain joins TRBV2 to TRBJ2-7; 9 bases are a match to TRBD1. The CDR3 runs 14 residues. The J segment lost 5 bases and the V segment lost 6 bases, leaving 8 bases of the junction unmatched. Germline CDR1 reads SNHLY; CDR2 reads FYNNEI. The chain's CDR3 is CASREGTGPNEQYF. The CDR3 DNA sequence: TGTGCCAGCAGGGAGGGGACAGGGCCCAACGAGCAGTACTTC.

This clonotype was observed many times. The chain combines TRBV5-1 with TRBJ1-2; the match to TRBD1 covers 9 bases. Germline V gene sequence: CDR1 SGHRS, CDR2 YFSETQ. V lost 4 bases, J lost 10 bases, and 5 bases stayed unmatched. The CDR3 loop spans 12 amino acids. The CDR3 DNA follows: TGCGCCAGCAGCCCCGGACAGGGGTTCTACACCTTC. Translating gives CASSPGQGFYTF. The whole variable domain, remainder taken from reference TRBV5-1 and TRBJ1-2, is KAGVTQTPRYLIKTRGQQVTLSCSPISGHRSVSWYQQTPGQGLQFLFEYFSETQRNKGNFPGRFSGRQFSNSRSEMNVSTLELGDSALYLCASSPGQGFYTFGSGTRLTVV.

There are a few counts of this clonotype. A much larger clone differs by one base, so this may be a read error. The genes are TRBV6-2 or TRBV6-3 and TRBJ2-2; TRBD2 aligns across 7 bases. The length of the CDR3 is 14 residues. Germline CDR1 and CDR2: MNHEY and SVGEGT. The CDR3 here is CASSPNSHSGELCF. DNA for the CDR3: TGTGCCAGCAGTCCCAACTCCCACAGCGGGGAGCTGTGTTTT.

In its sample, this clonotype was seen many times. The chain recombines TRBV19 with TRBJ2-7, with 8 bases aligning to TRBD1. CDR1 and CDR2 from the germline V gene are LNHDA and SQIVND (reference sequence). Germline trimming cut 3 bases from V and 7 bases from J; bases unmatched to any gene: 20. There are 18 residues in the CDR3. The CDR3 loop is CASSIRVLTGAIPLEQYF. CDR3 in DNA: TGTGCCAGTAGTATTCGGGTCCTGACAGGGGCCATCCCTCTGGAGCAGTACTTC.

Many counts were recorded for this clonotype. The chain recombines TRBV18 with TRBJ1-1, with D uncertain. CDR1 and CDR2 from the germline V gene are KGHSH and LQKENI. V lost 2 bases and J lost 3, with 7 bases in between. The CDR3 sequence is 13 residues long. The CDR3 nucleotides read TGTGCCAGCTCACCATCGGCAGACACTGAAGCTTTCTTT. Translating gives CASSPSADTEAFF. Full variable domain (rest looked up from reference TRBV18 and TRBJ1-1): NAGVMQNPRHLVRRRGQEARLRCSPMKGHSHVYWYRQLPEEGLKFMVYLQKENIIDESGMPKERFSAEFPKEGPSILRIQQVVRGDSAAYFCASSPSADTEAFFGQGTRLTVV.

This clonotype was seen many times. This chain links TRBV11-3 with TRBJ1-5; D unresolved. This CDR3 comprises 13 residues. Germline-derived CDR1 and CDR2 are SGHNT and YENEEA. V lost 2 bases, J lost 4 bases, and 6 bases lay in between. The CDR3 nucleotides read TGTGCCAGCAGCTTAAACAGAAATCAGCCCCAGCATTTT. Residues: CASSLNRNQPQHF.